The 30 T cell receptor beta chains listed next were all sequenced from one sample in a study of T-cell reconstitution after alpha-beta-depleted transplantation in children. The TCRbeta library incorporated unique molecular identifiers. One entry per CDR3 protein results from TCRdb running MiXCR on the PCR reads. The repertoire holds approximately 490,000 distinct CDR3 sequences, 8% to 11% seen once, with 2% in the top ten. Sample: PBMCs, taken before TCRalphabeta/CD19-depleted stem cell transplant. These receptors were obtained from a child aged 2 to 10 with inherited bone marrow failure, due to receive a stem cell transplant.

This chain uses TRBV12-3 or TRBV12-4 with TRBJ2-1; D not certain. V lost 6 bases, J lost 3 bases, and 9 bases lay in between. The CDR3 sequence is 13 residues long. The CDR3 DNA sequence: TGTGCCAGCAGCCGAGATCTCTACAATGAGCAGTTCTTC. Amino acids: CASSRDLYNEQFF.

This clonotype has ten or more counts. The genes are TRBV20-1 and TRBJ2-2; D possibly corresponds to TRBD2 (6 bases). The CDR3 sequence is 12 residues long. The ends were cut back, 4 bases at V and 7 bases at J, with 10 bases in the middle. CDR1 is DFQATT, CDR2 SNEGSKA, per germline (reference sequence). As DNA, the CDR3 is TGCAGTGCTACCTACGGGGGCGGGGAGCTGTTTTTT. Amino acid sequence: CSATYGGGELFF.

This clonotype occurred many times. The chain has TRBV6-1 and TRBJ2-2; 11 nucleotides match TRBD2. This CDR3 contains 16 residues. V was pared by 6 bases and J by 3 bases, with 6 bases of the junction left unmatched. Germline-derived CDR1 and CDR2 are MNHNS and SASEGT. The DNA for the CDR3 is TGTGCCAGCAGGTTTAGCGGGAGGGATGACACCGGGGAGCTGTTTTTT. As protein: CASRFSGRDDTGELFF.

This clonotype was seen repeatedly, ten times or more. The CDR3: CASSYATTLAGPDEQYF. The CDR3 nucleotides are TGTGCCAGCAGTTACGCCACTACCTTAGCGGGTCCGGACGAGCAGTACTTC. This chain uses TRBV6-5 with TRBJ2-7; TRBD2 matches at 7 bases. The CDR3 spans 17 residues. The germline V gene has CDR1 MNHEY and CDR2 SVGAGI. The V and J ends lost 2 bases and 5 bases, in that order; junction bases with no gene match: 15.

This clonotype occurred once. A much larger clone differs by one base, so this may be a read error. The conserved final phenylalanine or tryptophan is absent from the CDR3, which likely points to a read error. V and J are TRBV3-1 and TRBJ2-3; 7 bases are shared with TRBD2. The V gene's germline CDR1 is LGHDT and CDR2 YNNKEL (reference sequence). With 4 bases clipped from V and 5 bases from J, the junction kept 9 bases outside the gene matches. The CDR3 contains 15 residues. CDR3: CASSLRGRELDTQYS. CDR3 sequence (DNA): TGTGCCAGCAGCCTAAGAGGGAGGGAGTTAGATACGCAGTATTCT.

This clonotype was counted only a few times. The chain carries TRBV28 and TRBJ2-3, with TRBD2 as a possible D gene (5 bases). Per germline, CDR1 MDHEN and CDR2 SYDVKM. CDR3 length: 14 residues. V dropped 6 bases and J dropped 2 bases, with 12 bases sitting between them. The CDR3 is CASSSGSATDTQYF. CDR3 nucleotides: TGTGCCAGCAGCTCCGGTAGCGCCACAGATACGCAGTATTTT.

Details on this clonotype: An end of the junction does not agree with germline; a read error may underlie this. The rearrangement links TRBV4-2 to TRBJ2-7, with D tentatively TRBD1 or TRBD2 (5 bases each). The CDR3 spans 17 residues. Germline CDR1 and CDR2: LGHNA and YNFKEQ. DNA of the CDR3: TGTGCCAGCAGCCAAGATCCCGGGACCTCTAGGCCCTACGAGCAGTATTTC. Translation gives CASSQDPGTSRPYEQYF.

This rearrangement joins TRBV28 to TRBJ2-5; TRBD1 agrees at 11 bases. The trim removed 3 bases at V and 5 bases at J, leaving 5 bases unmatched. CDR3 size: 15 residues. CDR1 is MDHEN, CDR2 SYDVKM, per germline. The CDR3 bases are TGTGCCAGCAGTTTCCCGGGACAGGGGGACGAGACCCAGTACTTC. Protein product: CASSFPGQGDETQYF.

This clonotype was counted many times. CDR3 DNA sequence: TGTGCCAGCAGTGACTCGCTAGCGGGAGGAGATACGCAGTATTTT. Translated: CASSDSLAGGDTQYF. The chain recombines TRBV6-4 with TRBJ2-3, with 11 bases identical to TRBD2. The CDR3 contains 15 residues. Germline assignment: CDR1 MRHNA and CDR2 SNTAGT. V shed 0 bases, J shed 5 bases, and the junction held 1 base outside the gene matches.

This clonotype was seen many times. The chain recombines TRBV11-2 with TRBJ2-1; 8 bases align to TRBD2. Germline CDR1 is SGHAT and CDR2 is FQNNGV. Trimming at V came to 5 bases and at J to 6 bases, leaving 12 bases not matched to a gene. The CDR3 runs 16 residues. For the CDR3, the DNA is TGTGCCAGCAGCAAAAGCGGGGGAGCGGGGTTCAATGAGCAGTTCTTC. Translation: CASSKSGGAGFNEQFF.

This clonotype was observed at least ten times. CDR3 DNA sequence: TGTGCCAGCAGCTTAATCGGGCCCGATGAAAAACTGTTTTTT. Translating it yields CASSLIGPDEKLFF. The chain joins TRBV7-6 to TRBJ1-4; no clear D gene. The V end lost 2 bases, the J end lost 6 bases, and 10 bases lay between the germline ends. Germline-derived CDR1 and CDR2 are SGHVS and FNYEAQ. The CDR3 has 14 residues.

This clonotype was detected a few times. V and J are TRBV2 and TRBJ2-3, with no clear D. V was clipped by 2 bases and J by 5 bases, with 17 bases between them. The CDR3 runs to 16 residues. Looked up from germline, CDR1 is SNHLY and CDR2 is FYNNEI. The CDR3 coding sequence is TGTGCCAGCAGTGAAAGGTCTCTGGGGATTAGAGATACGCAGTATTTT. It specifies CASSERSLGIRDTQYF.

This clonotype occurred many times. The gene calls are TRBV7-9 and TRBJ2-5; D remains unclear. V was clipped by 3 bases and J by 1 base, with 3 bases between them. This CDR3 has 12 amino acids. Per germline, CDR1 SEHNR and CDR2 FQNEAQ (reference sequence). CDR3 in amino acids: CASSFTQETQYF. CDR3 bases: TGTGCCAGCAGCTTTACCCAAGAGACCCAGTACTTC.

Many counts were recorded for this clonotype. The genes are TRBV28 and TRBJ2-1; 8 nucleotides match TRBD2. Germline CDR1 is MDHEN and CDR2 is SYDVKM. This CDR3 has 16 amino acids. With 1 base clipped from V and 7 bases from J, the junction kept 9 bases outside the gene matches. CDR3 coding DNA: TGTGCCAGCAGTTTATCTATATGGGAGCGGGAGAATGAGCAGTTCTTC. This sequence encodes CASSLSIWERENEQFF.

This clonotype was seen many times. The rearrangement links TRBV4-1 to TRBJ1-1; D is uncertain. This CDR3 has 13 amino acids. Germline V CDR1 and CDR2: MGHRA, YSYEKL. Between the trimmed V and J ends, which lost 3 bases and 5 bases, there was a span of 10 bases. This CDR3 reads CASSHLGWTEAFF. CDR3 DNA sequence: TGCGCCAGCAGCCATCTTGGGTGGACTGAAGCTTTCTTT.

This clonotype was counted many times. The CDR3 here is CASTIPLSSGRWTGELFF. The CDR3 bases are TGTGCCAGCACAATCCCCCTTAGTAGCGGGAGATGGACCGGGGAGCTGTTTTTT. The rearrangement links TRBV28 to TRBJ2-2; TRBD2 matches at 9 bases. The V and J ends lost 7 bases and 5 bases, in that order; junction bases with no gene match: 17. The CDR3 runs 18 residues. CDR1 MDHEN and CDR2 SYDVKM come from the germline V gene.

This clonotype was counted many times. The V gene is TRBV20-1, the J gene TRBJ2-7; D is perhaps TRBD1 or TRBD2 (6 bases each). V was clipped by 2 bases and J by 2 bases, with 19 bases between them. Germline V gives CDR1 DFQATT, CDR2 SNEGSKA (reference sequence). The CDR3 sequence is 16 residues long. The chain's CDR3 is CSARPLARQDTYEQYF. CDR3 coding DNA: TGCAGTGCTAGACCTCTAGCGAGACAGGACACCTACGAGCAGTACTTC.

This clonotype was found many times. The V call is TRBV25-1, the J call TRBJ1-1; D is ambiguous. V lost 6 bases and J 5 bases, leaving 22 bases between the germline ends. CDR3 length equals 16 residues. Germline V gives CDR1 MGHDK, CDR2 SYGVNS. CDR3 loop: CASSAPRVGRKTEAFF. The CDR3 bases are TGTGCCAGCAGCGCCCCACGGGTGGGCCGGAAGACTGAAGCTTTCTTT.

This clonotype was seen more than once but under ten times. V is TRBV19 and J is TRBJ2-1; D uncertain. The ends were cut back, 3 bases at V and 8 bases at J, with 14 bases in the middle. The CDR3 has 14 residues. The germline V gene encodes CDR1 LNHDA and CDR2 SQIVND (reference sequence). The CDR3 DNA reads TGTGCCAGTAGTATGGGGTACCCCTCTGATGAGCAGTTCTTC. This codes for CASSMGYPSDEQFF.

This clonotype has ten or more counts. The genes are TRBV7-8 and TRBJ2-7; 8 nucleotides align to TRBD1. J was trimmed by 2 bases and V by 1 base; bases with no gene match: 10. Germline V gene lookup returns CDR1 SGHVS and CDR2 FQNEAQ. The CDR3 sequence is 17 residues long. The CDR3 loop reads CASSLEGVWGQAYEQYF. CDR3 nucleotides: TGTGCCAGCAGCTTAGAAGGGGTATGGGGACAGGCCTACGAGCAGTACTTC. The full variable domain, in which reference TRBV7-8 and TRBJ2-7 provide the parts outside the CDR3, is GAGVSQSPRYKVAKRGQDVALRCDPISGHVSLFWYQQALGQGPEFLTYFQNEAQLDKSGLPSDRFFAERPEGSVSTLKIQRTQQEDSAVYLCASSLEGVWGQAYEQYFGPGTRLTVT.

This clonotype has a handful of counts. V gene TRBV7-9 combines with J gene TRBJ2-1; the D is unclear. V was trimmed by 2 bases and J by 0 bases, leaving 14 bases between them. This CDR3 spans 17 amino acids. Germline V gene lookup returns CDR1 SEHNR and CDR2 FQNEAQ (reference sequence). This CDR3 reads CASSLPETGSSYNEQFF. The CDR3, as DNA: TGTGCCAGCAGCTTACCTGAGACTGGAAGCTCCTACAATGAGCAGTTCTTC.

This clonotype was found many times. The CDR3 DNA reads as TGTGCCAGCAGTCAAGAGGGGGAGAACACCGGGGAGCTGTTTTTT. Translated: CASSQEGENTGELFF. The rearrangement joins TRBV28 to TRBJ2-2, with D possibly matching TRBD1 (6 bases). The CDR3 length is 15 residues. V was shortened by 5 bases and J by 1 base, with 11 bases between the two germline ends. Per the germline V gene, CDR1 is MDHEN and CDR2 is SYDVKM.

This clonotype was picked up many times. The V and J genes are TRBV5-6 and TRBJ1-6; D not certain. The CDR3 consists of 16 residues. Germline-derived CDR1 and CDR2 are SGHDT and YYEEEE. Trimming removed 0 bases at V and 2 bases at J, with 9 bases between. The CDR3, as DNA: TGTGCCAGCAGCTTGGTGGCTGCGACCTATAATTCACCCCTCCACTTT. Amino acids: CASSLVAATYNSPLHF. Variable domain in full (rest from reference TRBV5-6 and TRBJ1-6): DAGVTQSPTHLIKTRGQQVTLRCSPKSGHDTVSWYQQALGQGPQFIFQYYEEEERQRGNFPDRFSGHQFPNYSSELNVNALLLGDSALYLCASSLVAATYNSPLHFGNGTRLTVT.

J is TRBJ2-3 and V is TRBV5-1; 7 bases line up with TRBD1. Germline V CDR1 and CDR2: SGHRS, YFSETQ. The CDR3 runs to 17 residues. V was clipped by 3 bases and J by 2 bases; unmatched bases: 12. The CDR3 here is CASSSFRDRAYTDTQYF. The CDR3 nucleotides are TGCGCCAGCAGCTCGTTCCGAGACAGGGCCTACACAGATACGCAGTATTTT.

At least ten counts were recorded for this clonotype. The chain carries TRBV6-5 and TRBJ2-3; weak D call: TRBD2 (5 bases). CDR3 length: 15 residues. Germline V gene lookup returns CDR1 MNHEY and CDR2 SVGAGI. V was shortened by 2 bases and J by 2 bases, with 11 bases between the two germline ends. The DNA of the CDR3 is TGTGCCAGCAGTTACCACGGGGTGACCACAGATACGCAGTATTTT. Amino acid sequence: CASSYHGVTTDTQYF.

J is TRBJ1-2 and V is TRBV20-1; the match to TRBD1 covers 9 bases. The CDR3 runs to 14 residues. After removal of 6 bases from V and 1 base from J, the junction contained 6 bases not matched to a gene. Germline CDR1 is DFQATT and CDR2 is SNEGSKA (reference sequence). In DNA form, the CDR3 reads TGCAGTGCCACCGACAGGGGGTATAACTATGGCTACACCTTC. Translation gives CSATDRGYNYGYTF.

This clonotype was counted at least ten times. The rearrangement uses TRBV7-2 and TRBJ2-7, with D perhaps matching TRBD1 (6 bases). The CDR3 has 14 amino acids. V lost 4 bases to trimming and J lost 4 bases, with 14 bases between them. Germline CDR1 SGHTA, CDR2 FQGNSA. CDR3 amino acids: CASSSSRRGYEQYF. DNA for the CDR3: TGTGCCAGCAGCTCATCTCGTAGGGGGTACGAGCAGTACTTC.

Comment on this clonotype: Relative to the germline gene, one junction end is altered; a read error may explain this. The chain links TRBV27 to TRBJ2-7, with D possibly matching TRBD1 (7 bases). The CDR3 contains 14 residues. Per germline, CDR1 MNHEY and CDR2 SMNVEV (reference sequence). The CDR3 bases are TGTGCCACCACTGGCAGGGGGGCCTCCTACGAGCAGAACTTC. Translation: CATTGRGASYEQNF.

Worth noting for this clonotype: A much more abundant neighbour one base away suggests this may be a read error. This chain uses TRBV4-3 with TRBJ2-3, with 7 bases matching TRBD2. Trimming cost V 0 bases and J 0 bases; bases outside gene matches: 6. Germline lookup yields CDR1 LGHNA and CDR2 YSLEER. The CDR3 loop spans 17 amino acids. As DNA, the CDR3 is TGCGCCAGCAGCCAAGATGGGGAGGGCCTGAGCACAGATACGCAGTATTTT. It translates to CASSQDGEGLSTDTQYF.

This clonotype was counted only a few times. This sequence joins TRBV7-2 and TRBJ2-7; D possibly corresponds to TRBD2 (6 bases). CDR1 SGHTA and CDR2 FQGNSA come from the germline V gene. The CDR3 covers 15 residues. Trimming pared 4 bases from V and 2 bases from J, leaving 15 bases between. In nucleotides, the CDR3 is TGTGCCAGCAGCTCTAGGGACTCCGAGCCCTACGAGCAGTACTTC. Protein: CASSSRDSEPYEQYF.